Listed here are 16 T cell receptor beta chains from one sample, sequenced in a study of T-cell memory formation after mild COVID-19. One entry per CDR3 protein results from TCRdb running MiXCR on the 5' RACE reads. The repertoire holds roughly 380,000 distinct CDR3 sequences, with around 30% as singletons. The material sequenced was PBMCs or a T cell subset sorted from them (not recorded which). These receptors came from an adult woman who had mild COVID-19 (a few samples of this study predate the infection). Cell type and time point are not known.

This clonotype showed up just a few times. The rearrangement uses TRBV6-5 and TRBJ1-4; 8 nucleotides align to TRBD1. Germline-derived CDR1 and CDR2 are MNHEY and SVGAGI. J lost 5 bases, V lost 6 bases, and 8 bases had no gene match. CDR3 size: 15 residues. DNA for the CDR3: TGTGCCAGCAGCCTAATGGGACAGGCAAATGAAAAACTGTTTTTT. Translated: CASSLMGQANEKLFF.

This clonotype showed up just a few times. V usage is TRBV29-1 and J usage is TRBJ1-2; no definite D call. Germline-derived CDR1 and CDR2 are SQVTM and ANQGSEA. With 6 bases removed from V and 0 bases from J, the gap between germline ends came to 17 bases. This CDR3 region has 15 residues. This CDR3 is CSVTALSLPNYGYTF. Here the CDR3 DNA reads TGCAGCGTAACAGCACTATCTTTGCCTAACTATGGCTACACCTTC.

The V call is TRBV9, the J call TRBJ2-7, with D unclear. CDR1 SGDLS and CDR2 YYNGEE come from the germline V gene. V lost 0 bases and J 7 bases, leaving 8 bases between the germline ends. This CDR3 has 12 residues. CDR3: CASSVGDDEQYF. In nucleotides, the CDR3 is TGTGCCAGCAGCGTAGGGGATGATGAGCAGTACTTC.

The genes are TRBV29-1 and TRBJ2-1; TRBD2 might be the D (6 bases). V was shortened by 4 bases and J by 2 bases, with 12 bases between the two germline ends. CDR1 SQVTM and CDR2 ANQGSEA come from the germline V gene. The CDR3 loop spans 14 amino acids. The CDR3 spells CSVVGGITYNEQFF. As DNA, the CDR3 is TGCAGCGTTGTTGGGGGGATAACCTACAATGAGCAGTTCTTC.

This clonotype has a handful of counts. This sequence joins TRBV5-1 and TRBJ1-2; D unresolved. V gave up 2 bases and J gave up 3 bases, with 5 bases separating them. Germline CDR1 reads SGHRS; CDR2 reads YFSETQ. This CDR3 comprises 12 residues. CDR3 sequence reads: CASSFGDYGYTF. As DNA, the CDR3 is TGCGCCAGCAGCTTCGGGGACTATGGCTACACCTTC.

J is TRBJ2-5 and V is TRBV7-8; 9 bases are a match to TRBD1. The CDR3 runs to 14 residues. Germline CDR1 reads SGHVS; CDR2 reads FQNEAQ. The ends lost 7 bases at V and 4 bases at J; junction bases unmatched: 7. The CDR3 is CASTPGQGRETQYF. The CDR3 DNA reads TGTGCCAGCACGCCGGGACAGGGCCGAGAGACCCAGTACTTC.

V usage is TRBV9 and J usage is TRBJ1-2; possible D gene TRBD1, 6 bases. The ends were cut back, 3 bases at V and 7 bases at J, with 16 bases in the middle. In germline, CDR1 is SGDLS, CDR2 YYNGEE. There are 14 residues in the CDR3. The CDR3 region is CASSDSTGDGGYTF. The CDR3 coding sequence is TGTGCCAGCAGCGACTCGACAGGAGACGGTGGCTACACCTTC.

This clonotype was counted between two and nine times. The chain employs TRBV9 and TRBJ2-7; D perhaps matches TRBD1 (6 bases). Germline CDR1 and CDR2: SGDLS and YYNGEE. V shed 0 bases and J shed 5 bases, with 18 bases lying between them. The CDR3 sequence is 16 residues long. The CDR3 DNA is TGTGCCAGCAGCGTAGGGATGTCGGGGCAGGGGAACGAGCAGTACTTC. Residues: CASSVGMSGQGNEQYF.

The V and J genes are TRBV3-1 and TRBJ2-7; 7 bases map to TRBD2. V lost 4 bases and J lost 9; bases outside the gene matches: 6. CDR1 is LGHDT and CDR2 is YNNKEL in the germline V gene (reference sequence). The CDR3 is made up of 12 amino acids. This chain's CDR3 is CASSPGTTAQYF. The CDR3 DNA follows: TGTGCCAGCAGCCCGGGGACTACAGCGCAGTACTTC.

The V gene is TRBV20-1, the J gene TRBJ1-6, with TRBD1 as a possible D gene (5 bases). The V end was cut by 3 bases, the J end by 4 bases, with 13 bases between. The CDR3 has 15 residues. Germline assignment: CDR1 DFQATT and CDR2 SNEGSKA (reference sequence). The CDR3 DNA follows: TGCAGTGCTAGGAGGGACGGACGGTATAATTCACCCCTCCACTTT. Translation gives CSARRDGRYNSPLHF.

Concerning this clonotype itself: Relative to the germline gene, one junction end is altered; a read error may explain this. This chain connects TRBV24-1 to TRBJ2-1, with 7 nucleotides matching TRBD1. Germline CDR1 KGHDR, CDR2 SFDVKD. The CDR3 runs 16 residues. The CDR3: CSTSDLDRLGMDEQFF. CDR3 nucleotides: TGTTCCACCAGTGATTTGGACAGGTTAGGGATGGATGAGCAGTTCTTC.

CDR3: CASSPPLGAGGYTF. The CDR3 DNA follows: TGTGCCAGCTCACCACCCTTAGGGGCGGGAGGCTACACCTTC. The rearrangement joins TRBV18 to TRBJ1-2, with a weak D call TRBD1 (5 bases). V was pared by 0 bases and J by 8 bases, with 13 bases between. CDR1 and CDR2 from the germline V gene are KGHSH and LQKENI. This CDR3 is 14 amino acids long.

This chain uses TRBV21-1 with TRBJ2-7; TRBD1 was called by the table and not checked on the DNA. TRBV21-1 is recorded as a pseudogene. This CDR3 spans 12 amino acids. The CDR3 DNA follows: TGTGCCAGAATGGCAGGGGTAGGTGAGCAGTACTTC. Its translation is CARMAGVGEQYF.

CDR3 sequence: CSVQWLGETQYF. The CDR3 DNA reads as TGCAGCGTTCAGTGGTTGGGGGAGACCCAGTACTTC. This chain joins TRBV29-1 and TRBJ2-5; D is unresolved. V shed 5 bases and J shed 5 bases, with 12 bases lying between them. There are 12 residues in the CDR3. CDR1 SQVTM and CDR2 ANQGSEA come from the germline V gene.

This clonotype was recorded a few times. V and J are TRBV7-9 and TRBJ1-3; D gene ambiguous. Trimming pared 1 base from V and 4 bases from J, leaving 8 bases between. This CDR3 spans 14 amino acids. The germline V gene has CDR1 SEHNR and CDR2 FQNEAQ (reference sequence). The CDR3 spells CASSLGTDGNTIYF. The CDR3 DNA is TGTGCCAGCAGCTTAGGTACAGACGGAAACACCATATATTTT.

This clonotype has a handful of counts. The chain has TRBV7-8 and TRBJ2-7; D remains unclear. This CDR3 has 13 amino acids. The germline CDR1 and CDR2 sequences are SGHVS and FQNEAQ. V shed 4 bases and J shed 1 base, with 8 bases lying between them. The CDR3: CASSSDVSYEQYF. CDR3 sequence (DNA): TGTGCCAGCAGCTCGGACGTTTCCTACGAGCAGTACTTC.